This record looks at one TCR beta chain sequence and its context. Its antigen is still unknown. The data were taken from a study of shared clonotypes between healthy human individuals. Overall study results and limits: As a rule, naive subsets had a larger estimated richness than memory subsets.

The genomic DNA of each subset was split evenly across several immunoSEQ plates. Profiled with immunoSEQ multiplex PCR; TCRdb holds only in-frame clones, not every one. This sample yields about 1.5 million clones, of which 95% to 99% are seen a single time; about 0.45% belongs to the top ten. CDR1 and CDR2 (germline): LGHNA, YNFKEQ. J lost 2 bases, V lost 0 bases, and 7 bases had no gene match. This CDR3 is 17 amino acids long. The TCR was taken from a man aged 25 to 40 in good health. Material for sequencing was naive CD4+ T cells sorted from blood. This sample's subset: CD45RA+ positively selected. The chain couples TRBV4-2 to TRBJ2-7, with 10 bases lining up with TRBD1. The CDR3 DNA reads as TGTGCCAGCAGCCAAGATCCTGCGACAGGGGGCCCCTACGAGCAGTACTTC. Translated: CASSQDPATGGPYEQYF.